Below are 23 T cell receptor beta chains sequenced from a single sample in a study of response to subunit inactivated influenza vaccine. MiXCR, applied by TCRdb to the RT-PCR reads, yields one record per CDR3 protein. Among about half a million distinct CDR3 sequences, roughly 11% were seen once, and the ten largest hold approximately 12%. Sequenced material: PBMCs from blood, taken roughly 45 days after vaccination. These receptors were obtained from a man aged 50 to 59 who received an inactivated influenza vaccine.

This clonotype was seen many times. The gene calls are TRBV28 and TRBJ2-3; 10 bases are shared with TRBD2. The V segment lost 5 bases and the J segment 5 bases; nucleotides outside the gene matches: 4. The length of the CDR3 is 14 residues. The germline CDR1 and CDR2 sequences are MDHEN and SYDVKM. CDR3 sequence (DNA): TGTGCCAGCAGTACTAGCGGGATGGGAGATACGCAGTATTTT. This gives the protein CASSTSGMGDTQYF.

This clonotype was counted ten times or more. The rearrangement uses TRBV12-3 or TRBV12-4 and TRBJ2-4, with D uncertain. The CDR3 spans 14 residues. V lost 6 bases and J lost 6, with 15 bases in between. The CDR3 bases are TGTGCCAGCAGACTCGGTGGGTCTGGAAACATTCAGTACTTC. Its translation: CASRLGGSGNIQYF.

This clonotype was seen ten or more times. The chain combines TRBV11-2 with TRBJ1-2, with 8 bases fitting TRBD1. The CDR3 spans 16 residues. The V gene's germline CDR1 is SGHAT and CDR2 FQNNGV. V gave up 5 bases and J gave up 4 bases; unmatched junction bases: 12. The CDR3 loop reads CASSRNVDRVSYGYTF. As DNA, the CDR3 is TGTGCCAGCAGCCGGAACGTGGACAGGGTATCCTATGGCTACACCTTC.

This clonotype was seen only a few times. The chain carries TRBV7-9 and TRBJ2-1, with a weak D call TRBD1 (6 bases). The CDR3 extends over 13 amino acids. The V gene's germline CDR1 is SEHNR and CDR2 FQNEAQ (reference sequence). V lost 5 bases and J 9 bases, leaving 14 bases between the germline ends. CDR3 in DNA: TGTGCCAGCAGCCCGTTCGGACAGATTGAGCAGTTCTTC. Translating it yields CASSPFGQIEQFF.

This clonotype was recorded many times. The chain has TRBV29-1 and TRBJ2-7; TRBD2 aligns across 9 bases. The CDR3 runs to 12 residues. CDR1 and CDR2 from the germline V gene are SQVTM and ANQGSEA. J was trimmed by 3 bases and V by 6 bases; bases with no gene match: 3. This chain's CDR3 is CSVLTSGYEQYF. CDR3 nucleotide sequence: TGCAGCGTACTGACTAGCGGCTACGAGCAGTACTTC.

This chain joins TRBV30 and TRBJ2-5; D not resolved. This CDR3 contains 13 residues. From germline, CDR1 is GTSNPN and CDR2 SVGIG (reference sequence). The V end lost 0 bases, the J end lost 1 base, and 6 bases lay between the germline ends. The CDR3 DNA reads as TGTGCCTGGAGTGTTGGTACCCAAGAGACCCAGTACTTC. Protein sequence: CAWSVGTQETQYF.

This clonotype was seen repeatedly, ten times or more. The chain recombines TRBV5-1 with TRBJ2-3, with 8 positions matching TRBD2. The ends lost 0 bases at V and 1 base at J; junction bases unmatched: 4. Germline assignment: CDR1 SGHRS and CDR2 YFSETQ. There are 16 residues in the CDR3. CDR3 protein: CASSLGTAGGTDTQYF. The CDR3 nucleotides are TGCGCCAGCAGCTTGGGAACAGCGGGAGGCACAGATACGCAGTATTTT.

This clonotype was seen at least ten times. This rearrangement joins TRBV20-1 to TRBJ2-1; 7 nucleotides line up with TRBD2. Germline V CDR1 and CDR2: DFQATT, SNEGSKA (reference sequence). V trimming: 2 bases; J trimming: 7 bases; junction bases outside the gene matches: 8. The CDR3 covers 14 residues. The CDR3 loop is CSARSRDYVNEQFF. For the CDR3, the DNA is TGCAGTGCTAGAAGCCGGGACTACGTAAATGAGCAGTTCTTC.

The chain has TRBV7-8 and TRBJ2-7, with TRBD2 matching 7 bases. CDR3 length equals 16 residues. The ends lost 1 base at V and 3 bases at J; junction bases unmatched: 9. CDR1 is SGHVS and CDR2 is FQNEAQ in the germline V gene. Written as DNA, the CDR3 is TGTGCCAGCAGCTTAGGAGGCCGGGAGGCCTACTACGAGCAGTACTTC. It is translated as CASSLGGREAYYEQYF.

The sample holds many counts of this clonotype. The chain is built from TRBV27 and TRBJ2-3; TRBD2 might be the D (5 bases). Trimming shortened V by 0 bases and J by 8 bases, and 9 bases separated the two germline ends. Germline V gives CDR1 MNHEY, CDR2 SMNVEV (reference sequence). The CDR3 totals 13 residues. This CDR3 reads CASSLSMSGTQYF. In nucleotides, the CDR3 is TGTGCCAGCAGTTTATCGATGAGCGGTACGCAGTATTTT.

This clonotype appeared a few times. The CDR3 loop is CAISEVGRTQYF. The CDR3 region has the DNA TGTGCCATCAGTGAGGTTGGGAGGACCCAGTACTTC. The chain carries TRBV10-3 and TRBJ2-5, with D maybe TRBD2 (5 bases). CDR3 length equals 12 residues. Germline V gives CDR1 ENHRY, CDR2 SYGVKD. The V end was cut by 2 bases, the J end by 7 bases, with 8 bases between.

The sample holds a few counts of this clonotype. CDR3 amino acids: CASRLGSVVGQDSYEQYF. The CDR3 DNA is TGTGCAAGTCGCTTAGGGTCGGTTGTTGGGCAAGACTCCTACGAGCAGTACTTC. The rearrangement joins TRBV12-2 to TRBJ2-7. TRBV12-2 is a documented pseudogene. CDR3 length: 18 residues.

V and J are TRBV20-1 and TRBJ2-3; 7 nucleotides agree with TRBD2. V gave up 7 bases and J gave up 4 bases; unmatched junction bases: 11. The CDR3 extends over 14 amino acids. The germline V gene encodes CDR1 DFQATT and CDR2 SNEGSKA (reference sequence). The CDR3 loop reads CSVRGGSSADTQYF. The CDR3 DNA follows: TGCAGTGTGCGGGGCGGGAGTTCGGCAGATACGCAGTATTTT.

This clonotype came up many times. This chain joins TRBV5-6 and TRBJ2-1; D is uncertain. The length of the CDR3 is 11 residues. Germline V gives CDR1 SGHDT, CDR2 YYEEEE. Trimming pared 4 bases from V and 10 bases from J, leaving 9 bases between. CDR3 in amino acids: CASSLQREQFF. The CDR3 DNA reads TGTGCCAGCAGCCTACAAAGGGAGCAGTTCTTC.

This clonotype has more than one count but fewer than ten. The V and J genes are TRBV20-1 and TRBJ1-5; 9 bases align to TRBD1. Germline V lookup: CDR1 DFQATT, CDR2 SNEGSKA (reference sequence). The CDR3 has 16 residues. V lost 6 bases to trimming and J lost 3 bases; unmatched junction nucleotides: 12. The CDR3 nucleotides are TGCAGTGCCCCAGCTGGACAGGGGTTATACAATCAGCCCCAGCATTTT. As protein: CSAPAGQGLYNQPQHF.

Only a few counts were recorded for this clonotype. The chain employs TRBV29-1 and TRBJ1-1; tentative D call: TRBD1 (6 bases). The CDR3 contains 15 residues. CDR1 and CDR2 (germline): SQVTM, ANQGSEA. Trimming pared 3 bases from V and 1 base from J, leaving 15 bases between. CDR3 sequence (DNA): TGCAGCGTTGACGTTCGAGGACAGAGGAACACTGAAGCTTTCTTT. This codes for CSVDVRGQRNTEAFF.

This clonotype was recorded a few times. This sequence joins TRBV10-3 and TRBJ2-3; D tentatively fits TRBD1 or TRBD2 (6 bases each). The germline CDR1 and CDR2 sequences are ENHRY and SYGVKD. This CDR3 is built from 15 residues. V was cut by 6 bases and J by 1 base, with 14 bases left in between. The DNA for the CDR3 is TGTGCCATCAGGGGGGCTAGCGAGGGCACAGATACGCAGTATTTT. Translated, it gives CAIRGASEGTDTQYF.

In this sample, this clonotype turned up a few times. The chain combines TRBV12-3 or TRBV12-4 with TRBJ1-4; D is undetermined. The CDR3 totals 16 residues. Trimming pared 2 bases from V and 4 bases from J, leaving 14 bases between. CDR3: CASSLSGVQVNEKLFF. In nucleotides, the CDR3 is TGTGCCAGCAGTTTAAGTGGTGTGCAGGTTAATGAAAAACTGTTTTTT.

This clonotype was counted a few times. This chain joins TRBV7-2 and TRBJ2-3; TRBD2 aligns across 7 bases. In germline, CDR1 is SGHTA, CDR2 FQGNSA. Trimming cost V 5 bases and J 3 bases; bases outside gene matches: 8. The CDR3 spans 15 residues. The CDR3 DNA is TGTGCCAGCAGCAGGTCAGGGAGGGAAACAGATACGCAGTATTTT. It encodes CASSRSGRETDTQYF.

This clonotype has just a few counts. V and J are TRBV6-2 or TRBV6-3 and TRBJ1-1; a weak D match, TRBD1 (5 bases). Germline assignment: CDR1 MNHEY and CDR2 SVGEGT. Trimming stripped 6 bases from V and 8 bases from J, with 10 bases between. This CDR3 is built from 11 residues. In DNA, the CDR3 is TGTGCCAGCAGCTACGGGGCCGAAGCTTTCTTT. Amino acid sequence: CASSYGAEAFF.

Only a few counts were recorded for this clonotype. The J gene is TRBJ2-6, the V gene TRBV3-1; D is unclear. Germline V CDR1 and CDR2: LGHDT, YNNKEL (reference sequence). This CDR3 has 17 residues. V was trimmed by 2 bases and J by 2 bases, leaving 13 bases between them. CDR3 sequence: CASSQSPGIAGANVLTF. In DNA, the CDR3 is TGTGCCAGCAGCCAAAGTCCAGGTATCGCTGGGGCCAACGTCCTGACTTTC.

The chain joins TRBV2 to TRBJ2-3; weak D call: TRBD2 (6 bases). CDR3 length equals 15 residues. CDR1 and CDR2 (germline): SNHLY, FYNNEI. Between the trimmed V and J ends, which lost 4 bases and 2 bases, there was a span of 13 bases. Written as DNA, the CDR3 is TGTGCCAGCAGTGCCATGGGACTTGCCACAGATACGCAGTATTTT. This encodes CASSAMGLATDTQYF.

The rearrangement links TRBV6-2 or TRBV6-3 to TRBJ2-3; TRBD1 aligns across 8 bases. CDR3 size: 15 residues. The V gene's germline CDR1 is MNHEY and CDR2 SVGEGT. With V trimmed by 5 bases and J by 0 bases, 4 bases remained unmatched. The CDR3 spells CASSNRDRSTDTQYF. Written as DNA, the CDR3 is TGTGCCAGCAGTAACCGGGACAGGAGCACAGATACGCAGTATTTT.